The clone carrying this T cell receptor (beta chain) was seen only a few times. The antigen is unknown. CD45RO/CCR7/CD25/CD127/CD95/CD27 separated CD4+ naive, central memory, regulatory and stem cell-like memory cells by sorting. Unmatched junction bases numbered 15, after V lost 2 bases and J lost 6 bases. The length of the CDR3 is 17 residues. Per the germline V gene, CDR1 is MGHRA and CDR2 is YSYEKL. The data originate from a study of beta chain features in type 1 diabetes. Study findings and constraints: Healthy donors had naive, central memory and Treg TCRB repertoires that appeared less similar than those seen among patients. Shortening of TCRB CDR3s, moderate but significant, appeared in all four CD4+ subsets of Type 1 diabetes patients.

The study reverse transcribed the entire isolated RNA, so it sequenced expressed TCRB transcripts. About 3.6 million reads was the average for naive, central memory and regulatory T cell samples. TCRdb keeps only in-frame clones here, not all; method: immunoSEQ multiplex PCR. The data show over 650,000 clones, more than 13% seen once. Specimen: naive CD4+ T cells from blood. The rearrangement uses TRBV4-1 and TRBJ2-7; 8 nucleotides agree with TRBD2. This clonotype was sampled from a man between 18 and 29 years old with type 1 diabetes. The CDR3 DNA reads TGCGCCAGCAGCCAACACCAGACTTCGGGACTAGTGGGCGAGCAGTACTTC. Protein: CASSQHQTSGLVGEQYF.